This TCR beta chain came from a study of naive and memory T cell subsets (TCRdb year 2017). With regard to the full study: Sorted naive and memory T cell subsets from peripheral blood were analyzed in the study using a UMI-based, open-source pipeline for TCR alpha and beta sequencing. RNA was DNase-treated and reverse transcribed with TCR constant-region primers, mostly using SuperScript III. Complete agreement was observed between the functional CMV T cell responses and the IgG serology results.

Based on the germline V gene, the CDR1 and CDR2 sequences are SGHAT and FQNNGV. Between the V and J ends, shortened by 2 bases and 1 base respectively, the junction contains 8 bases. From cysteine to phenylalanine, the CDR3 is 14 amino acids long. Only the CDR3 portion is preserved as DNA: 42 bases, with reading frame beginning at the first base. This clonotype was observed at least ten times. What antigen it recognizes has not been identified. No base quality information exists; no much larger clone differs at one position. To prepare the library, UMI-ligation and nested PCR was applied. An equimolar mix of two oligonucleotides covering both TRBC1 and TRBC2 was used as the beta constant-region primer. The ligated cDNA went through four rounds of PCR with nested alpha and beta constant-region primers together with the SP2 primer. A single-stranded oligonucleotide bearing the SP2 primer plus a 12-nucleotide UMI was ligated onto the 3' end of the cDNA by T4 RNA ligase 1. Incubation of the ligation reaction lasted about 20-25 hours at 16 degrees C. PCR2 was usually performed as a SYBR Green qPCR and halted at a preset threshold so that over-amplification would not occur. Apart from the first purification, every purification step used Agencourt AMPure XP magnetic beads. Library quantification was done by Qubit, followed by a TapeStation check on which the main peak was expected at around 650 bp. Sequencing of the pooled libraries was done on an Illumina MiSeq using v2 2x251 paired-end kits, which typically yielded roughly 0.95-2 million reads per sample. Each sample library was pooled at roughly 4.4 nM, and roughly 5-8% PhiX was included to improve cluster recognition. The paper's data handling went like this. V and J genes were assigned to Demultiplexor-processed FASTQ reads by Decombinator through tag matching, with a single base-pair mismatch being allowed. Collapsinator relied on UMIs to fix sequencing errors as well as frequency errors caused by PCR heterogeneity. TCRs were translated and CDR3s were extracted from the conserved cysteine to the FGXG phenylalanine by CDR3Translator, with non-productive sequences being flagged. Gini, Shannon entropy and inverse Simpson indices were calculated on repertoires that had been subsampled to equal numbers of UMI-defined TCRs. Within the linear range, a power law was fitted to clonotype abundance distributions using maximum likelihood. On one naive CD8 sample, the pipeline and MIGEC gave similar UMI counts, unique TCR numbers and clonal distributions. One analysis removed from the naive repertoire any naive TCRs that were also found in any memory subset from the same donor. Repertoires were searched for around 8,000 CMV-associated CDR3 sequences compiled from VDJdb and a published dataset. In TCRdb, the public reads were trimmed at Q25 with fastp and aligned with MiXCR, with productive beta chains retained. Entries that share a CDR3 protein sequence are merged under the most common genes and DNA. The V and J calls reflect TCRdb's pipeline rather than the authors' work. The sample table lists over 80,000 distinct CDR3 sequences, roughly 10% of them with a count of one. The top ten constitute just over 0.13% of the sample.

Overall study results and their limits: In both CD4 and CD8 cells, going from naive through CM, EM and EMRA, the Gini index went up while Shannon and inverse Simpson diversity went down. RNA-based TCR counts may be affected by expression changes linked to T cell activation and differentiation. After error correction, over 90% of naive TCR sequences appeared only once, giving much steeper abundance distributions than memory subsets. A few larger clonotypes were present in naive repertoires, particularly the CD8 repertoires, and these clonotypes were possibly memory cells re-expressing CD45RA. The abundance of TCRs followed a power law with an exponent that differed between naive and memory subsets yet stayed consistent across the three individuals. The repertoire findings for the naive and memory subsets could not be validated against a ground truth, as none was available. Single alpha or beta chain sequences, rather than paired alpha/beta receptors, were used to define clonotypes.

From the second PCR step onward, the TCR alpha chain libraries and the TCR beta chain libraries were amplified separately. CMV status of each donor was established by measuring IFNgamma production from CD4+ T cells after fresh PBMCs were stimulated overnight with CMV viral lysate. Miltenyi beads were used first to positively select CD4 T cells, and CD8 T cells were then positively selected from the CD4-negative fraction. Cells were stained for CD3, CD4, CD8, CD45RA, CD27 and a live/dead dye and were sorted on a BD Aria II into four subsets based on CD45RA and CD27. Blood came from a few healthy volunteers, each fractionated into CD4 and CD8 T cells and then into four differentiation subsets. Around 130 ml of peripheral blood was collected from each donor, and PBMC were isolated from the blood using Ficoll-Paque PLUS density-gradient centrifugation. The sorted cells were lysed in RLT buffer, after which RNA was extracted using a Qiagen RNeasy kit and kept at -80 degrees C.

Sequencing used naive CD4+ T cells from blood. Taken with the paper, the label for cell subset or site translates to: naive T cells, CD45RA high CD27+. The sequence derives from a human donor in good health. The chain is made from TRBV11-2 and TRBJ1-1; the D gene is unclear. CDR3 sequence: CASSLNSGNTEAFF. The nucleotide sequence reads TGTGCCAGCAGCTTAAACAGCGGGAACACTGAAGCTTTCTTT.